This note documents a single T cell receptor (beta chain) sequence. Its target is not known. The data were obtained in a study of T cell responses to AZD1222 COVID-19 vaccine. The germline CDR1 and CDR2 sequences are ENHRY and SYGVKD. The CDR3 extends over 14 amino acids. Trimming cost V 2 bases and J 9 bases, with 11 bases left between them. Repertoires were generated with immunoSEQ multiplex PCR, while TCRdb's copy carries only in-frame clones and drops some. The data contain roughly 25,000 clones, approximately 90% of them singletons. Study outcomes and limitations: Mostly white British, mostly female donors; authors suggested clonal diversity may be underestimated. Of the AZD1222 recipients, only 6 or 7 were seropositive at baseline. Repertoire sampling happened only post peak T cell response. Spike-wide coverage was observed for vaccine-associated CD4 TCRs, with dominant responses at 160-218 and 743-854.

The material was peripheral blood, obtained 28 days after the second AZD1222 dose. The rearrangement links TRBV10-3 to TRBJ1-6; D might be TRBD1 (6 bases). This clonotype was sampled from an adult who received the AZD1222 COVID-19 vaccine. CDR3 DNA sequence: TGTGCCATCAGTGAGGCACAGGGCCGTTCACCCCTCCACTTT. It is translated as CAISEAQGRSPLHF.